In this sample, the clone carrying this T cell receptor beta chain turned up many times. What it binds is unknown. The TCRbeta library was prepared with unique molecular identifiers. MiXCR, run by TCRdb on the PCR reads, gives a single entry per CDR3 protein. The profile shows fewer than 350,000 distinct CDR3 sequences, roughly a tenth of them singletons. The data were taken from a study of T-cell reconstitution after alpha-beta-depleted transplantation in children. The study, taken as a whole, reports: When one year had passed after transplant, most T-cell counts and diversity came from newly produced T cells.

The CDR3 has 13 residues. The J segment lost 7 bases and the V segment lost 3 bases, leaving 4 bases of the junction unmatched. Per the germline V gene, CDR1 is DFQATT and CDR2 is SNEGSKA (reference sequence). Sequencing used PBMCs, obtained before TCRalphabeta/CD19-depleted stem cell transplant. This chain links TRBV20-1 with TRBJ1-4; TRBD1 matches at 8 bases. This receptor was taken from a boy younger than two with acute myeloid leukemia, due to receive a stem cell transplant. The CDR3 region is CSASRTGSEKLFF. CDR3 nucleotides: TGCAGTGCTAGTAGGACAGGGAGTGAAAAACTGTTTTTT.